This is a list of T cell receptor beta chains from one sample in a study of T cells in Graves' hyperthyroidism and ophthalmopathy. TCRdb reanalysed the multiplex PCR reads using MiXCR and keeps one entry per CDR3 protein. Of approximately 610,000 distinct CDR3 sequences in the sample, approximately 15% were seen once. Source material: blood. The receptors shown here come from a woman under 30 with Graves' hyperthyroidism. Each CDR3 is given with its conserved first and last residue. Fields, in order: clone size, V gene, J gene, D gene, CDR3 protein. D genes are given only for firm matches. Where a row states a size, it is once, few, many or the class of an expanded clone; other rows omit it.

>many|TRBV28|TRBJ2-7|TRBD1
CASSSPDRVSYEQYF
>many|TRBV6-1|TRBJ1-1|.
CASGGTANTEAFF
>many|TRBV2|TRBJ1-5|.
CASRRGQRTNQPQHF
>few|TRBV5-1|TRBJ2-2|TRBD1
CASSVDRVGAGELFF
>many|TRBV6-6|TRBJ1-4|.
CASSYRGGATNEKLFF
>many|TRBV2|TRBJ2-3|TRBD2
CASSDPVAGAPPTDTQYF
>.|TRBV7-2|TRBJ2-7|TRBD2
CASSPPGLAGSEQYF
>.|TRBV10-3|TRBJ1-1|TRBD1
CAISGTGGGTEAFF
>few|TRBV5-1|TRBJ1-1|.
CASSLVTGTYLGAEAFF
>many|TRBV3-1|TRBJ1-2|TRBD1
CASSQSDRAYGYTF
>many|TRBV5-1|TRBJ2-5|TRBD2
CASILAGGPEETQYF
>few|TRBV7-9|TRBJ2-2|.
CASSLHLSETGELFF
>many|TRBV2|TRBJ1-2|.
CASSVQDRGSGYTF
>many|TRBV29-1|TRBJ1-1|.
CSVDGGNTEAFF
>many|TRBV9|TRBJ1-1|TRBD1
CASSRVSGGTEAFF
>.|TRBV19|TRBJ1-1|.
CASSIWRGGTEAFF
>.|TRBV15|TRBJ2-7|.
CATADPVVYEQYF
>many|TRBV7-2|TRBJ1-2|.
CASSNYLEAGYGYTF
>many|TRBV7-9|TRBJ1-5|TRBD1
CASSTYLDRGLNQPQHF
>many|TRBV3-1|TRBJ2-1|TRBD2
CASSQGAGGNNEQFF
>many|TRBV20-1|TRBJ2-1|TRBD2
CSARDRLAGAYNEQFF
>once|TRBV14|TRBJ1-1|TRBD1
CASSPRDRSIAEAFF
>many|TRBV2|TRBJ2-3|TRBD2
CASSEVWGGTSVSTDTQYF
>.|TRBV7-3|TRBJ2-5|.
CASSLGYGETQYF
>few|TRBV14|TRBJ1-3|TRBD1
CASGPLTGGASGNTIYF
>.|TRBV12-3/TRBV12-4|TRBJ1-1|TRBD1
CASSPWTGGRLGSTEAFF
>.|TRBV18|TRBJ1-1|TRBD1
CASRGAGTANTEAFF
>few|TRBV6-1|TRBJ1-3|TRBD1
CASSVGTDLYSGNTIYF
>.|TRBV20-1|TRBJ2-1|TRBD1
CSAPDRAKLDEQFF
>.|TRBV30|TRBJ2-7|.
CAWRGPGSSYEQYF
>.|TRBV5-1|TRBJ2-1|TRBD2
CASSPRGYRDEQFF
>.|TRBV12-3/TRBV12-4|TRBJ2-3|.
CASGFGSTDTQYF
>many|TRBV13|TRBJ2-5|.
CASSPPWWGRETQYF
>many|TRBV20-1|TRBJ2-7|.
CSARDMRGVLPYEQYF
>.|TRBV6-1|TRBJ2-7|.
CASSTGLGTNEQYF
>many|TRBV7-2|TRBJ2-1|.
CASSSQGISYNEQFF
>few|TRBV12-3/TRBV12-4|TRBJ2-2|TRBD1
CASTGQVNTGELFF
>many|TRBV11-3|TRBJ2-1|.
CASSTDRRYNEQFF
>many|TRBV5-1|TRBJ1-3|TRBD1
CASSVQGTKDTIYF
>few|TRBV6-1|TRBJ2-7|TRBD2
CASSPTSGRLDEQYF
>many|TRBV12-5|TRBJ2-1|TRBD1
CASGLDRGTVSEQFF
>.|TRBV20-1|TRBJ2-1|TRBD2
CSARLAGDHNEQFF
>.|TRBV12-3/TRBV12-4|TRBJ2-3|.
CASRPGRRTDTQYF
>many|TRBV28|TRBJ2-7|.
CASSTRKRERSYEQYF
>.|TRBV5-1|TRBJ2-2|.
CASSLKAPGELFF
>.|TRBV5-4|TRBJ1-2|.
CASTQFGGPNYGYTF
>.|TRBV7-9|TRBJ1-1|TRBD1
CASSLRMTGLENTEAFF
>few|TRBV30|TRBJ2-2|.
CAWLEGSGGVVTGELFF
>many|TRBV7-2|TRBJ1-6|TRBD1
CASRDRGGNSPLHF